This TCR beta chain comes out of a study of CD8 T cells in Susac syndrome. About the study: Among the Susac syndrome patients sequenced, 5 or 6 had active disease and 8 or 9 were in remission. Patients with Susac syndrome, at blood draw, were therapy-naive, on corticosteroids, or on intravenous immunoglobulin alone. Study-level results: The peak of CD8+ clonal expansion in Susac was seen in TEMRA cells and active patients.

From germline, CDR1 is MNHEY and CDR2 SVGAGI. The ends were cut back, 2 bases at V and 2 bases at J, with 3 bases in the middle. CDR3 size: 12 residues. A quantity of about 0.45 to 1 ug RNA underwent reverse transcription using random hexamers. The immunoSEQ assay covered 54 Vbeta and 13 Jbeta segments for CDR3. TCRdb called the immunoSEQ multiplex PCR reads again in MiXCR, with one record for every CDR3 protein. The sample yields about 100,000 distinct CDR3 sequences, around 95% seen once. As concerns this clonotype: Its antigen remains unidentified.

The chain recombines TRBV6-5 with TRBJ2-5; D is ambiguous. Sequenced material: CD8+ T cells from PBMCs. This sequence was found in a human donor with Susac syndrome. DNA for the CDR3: TGTGCCAGCAGTTACAGTCAAGAGACCCAGTACTTC. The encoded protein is CASSYSQETQYF.